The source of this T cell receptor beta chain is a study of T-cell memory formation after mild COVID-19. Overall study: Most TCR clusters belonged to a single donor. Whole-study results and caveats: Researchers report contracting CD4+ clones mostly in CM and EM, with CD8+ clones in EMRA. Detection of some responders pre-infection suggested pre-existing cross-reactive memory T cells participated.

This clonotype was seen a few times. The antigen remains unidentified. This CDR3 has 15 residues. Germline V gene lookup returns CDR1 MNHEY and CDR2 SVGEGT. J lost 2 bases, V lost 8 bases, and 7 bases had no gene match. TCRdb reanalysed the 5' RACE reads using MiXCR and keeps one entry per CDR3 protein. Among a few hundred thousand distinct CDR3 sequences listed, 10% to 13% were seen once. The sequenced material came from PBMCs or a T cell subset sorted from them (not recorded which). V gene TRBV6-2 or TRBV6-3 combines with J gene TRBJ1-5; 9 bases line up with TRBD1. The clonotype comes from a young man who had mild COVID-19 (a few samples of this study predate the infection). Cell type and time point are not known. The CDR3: CASEERTGGNQPQHF. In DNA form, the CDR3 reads TGTGCCAGCGAGGAGAGGACAGGGGGCAATCAGCCCCAGCATTTT.